Listed here are 20 T cell receptor beta chains from one sample, sequenced in a study of T cells in Graves' hyperthyroidism and ophthalmopathy. There were TCR beta CDR3 regions amplified from RNA transcripts. The HTBI primer set drove a first-round RT-PCR of the TCR CDR3. TCRdb reprocessed the multiplex PCR reads with MiXCR, giving one entry per CDR3 protein. The profile covers 270,000 or so distinct CDR3 sequences, with about 15% appearing a single time and around 30% taken by the ten largest. Material for sequencing was blood. These TCRs come from a woman aged 50 to 60 with Graves' hyperthyroidism that later progressed to Graves' ophthalmopathy.

This clonotype was counted many times. CDR3 DNA sequence: TGCGCCAGCAGTCCCGGACAGGGACGGGACACTGAAGCTTTCTTT. Its translation is CASSPGQGRDTEAFF. The V and J genes are TRBV5-1 and TRBJ1-1; the match to TRBD1 covers 8 bases. The CDR3 runs 15 residues. The V and J ends lost 5 bases and 3 bases, in that order; junction bases with no gene match: 9. The germline CDR1 and CDR2 sequences are SGHRS and YFSETQ.

In its sample, this clonotype was seen many times. This sequence joins TRBV2 and TRBJ2-7; D not resolved. The V gene lost 3 bases and the J gene lost 7 bases, with 1 base spanning the gap. CDR1 SNHLY and CDR2 FYNNEI come from the germline V gene. This CDR3 is built from 9 residues. As DNA, the CDR3 is TGTGCCAGCAGTGATGAGCAGTACTTC. It is translated as CASSDEQYF. Full variable domain (missing parts from reference TRBV2 and TRBJ2-7): EPEVTQTPSHQVTQMGQEVILRCVPISNHLYFYWYRQILGQKVEFLVSFYNNEISEKSEIFDDQFSVERPDGSNFTLKIRSTKLEDSAMYFCASSDEQYFGPGTRLTVT.

The CDR3 region has the DNA TGTGCCACCAGCAGATATACAGCGGGGAACGAGCAGTACTTC. This codes for CATSRYTAGNEQYF. The chain joins TRBV15 to TRBJ2-7; 7 bases align to TRBD2. Germline V gene data show CDR1 as LNHNV and CDR2 as YYDKDF (reference sequence). CDR3 length: 14 residues. Unmatched junction bases numbered 6, after V lost 2 bases and J lost 5 bases. Using reference TRBV15 and TRBJ2-7 for the parts outside the CDR3, the full variable domain is DAMVIQNPRYQVTQFGKPVTLSCSQTLNHNVMYWYQQKSSQAPKLLFHYYDKDFNNEADTPDNFQSRRPNTSFCFLDIRSPGLGDTAMYLCATSRYTAGNEQYFGPGTRLTVT.

The chain recombines TRBV30 with TRBJ1-1; a possible D gene is TRBD1 (5 bases). From germline, CDR1 is GTSNPN and CDR2 SVGIG (reference sequence). The germline V and J ends were trimmed by 0 bases and 5 bases, with 16 bases remaining between them. The CDR3 extends over 15 amino acids. CDR3 bases: TGTGCCTGGAGTGTTTGGGGCAGCGGGGGGACTGAAGCTTTCTTT. It specifies CAWSVWGSGGTEAFF.

This clonotype was observed at least ten times. V and J are TRBV28 and TRBJ1-5; TRBD1 is a possible D gene (6 bases). CDR1 is MDHEN, CDR2 SYDVKM, per germline. V lost 6 bases and J lost 4, with 16 bases in between. The CDR3 has 15 amino acids. The CDR3 loop is CASRMPGTTNQPQHF. In nucleotides, the CDR3 is TGTGCCAGCAGAATGCCCGGGACAACGAATCAGCCCCAGCATTTT.

The chain joins TRBV28 to TRBJ1-4; D ambiguous. V lost 6 bases, J lost 6 bases, and 17 bases lay in between. This CDR3 region has 15 residues. Germline assignment: CDR1 MDHEN and CDR2 SYDVKM. The CDR3 DNA reads TGTGCCAGCAGCCGGGCCGGGCCGCGAGATGAAAAACTGTTTTTT. Translation gives CASSRAGPRDEKLFF.

Many counts were recorded for this clonotype. This chain joins TRBV6-1 and TRBJ1-5; D call uncertain. Looked up from germline, CDR1 is MNHNS and CDR2 is SASEGT. The ends were cut back, 5 bases at V and 7 bases at J, with 12 bases in the middle. CDR3 size: 13 residues. CDR3 in DNA: TGTGCCAGCAGTTCCTCCCGAGTGCAGCCCCAGCATTTT. This encodes CASSSSRVQPQHF.

This clonotype was recorded a few times. The chain is built from TRBV20-1 and TRBJ2-7; D tentatively reads TRBD1 or TRBD2 (5 bases each). V was clipped by 5 bases and J by 5 bases, with 22 bases between them. This CDR3 region has 15 residues. Germline CDR1 and CDR2: DFQATT and SNEGSKA (reference sequence). The CDR3 is CSAPSLAQGEDEQYF. In nucleotides, the CDR3 is TGCAGTGCTCCCAGCTTGGCGCAGGGAGAGGACGAGCAGTACTTC.

Many counts were recorded for this clonotype. A read error may account for a junction end that differs from germline. The chain joins TRBV18 to TRBJ2-4; the D gene could be TRBD1 or TRBD2 (6 bases each). CDR1 is KGHSH, CDR2 LQKENI, per germline. There are 13 residues in the CDR3. CDR3 DNA: TGTGCCAGCTTGCCGGGGGCCACAAACATTCAGTACTTC. Its translation: CASLPGATNIQYF.

This rearrangement joins TRBV18 to TRBJ1-5, with unresolved D. V lost 2 bases, J lost 6 bases, and 11 bases lay in between. Germline-derived CDR1 and CDR2 are KGHSH and LQKENI. The CDR3 has 14 residues. The CDR3 region has the DNA TGTGCCAGCTCACCAAAGGCGACGAGTCAGCCCCAGCATTTT. This sequence encodes CASSPKATSQPQHF.

The sample holds many counts of this clonotype. In DNA form, the CDR3 reads TGTGCCAGCGCCAAACCCCTAGGGGGGGCGGTGGGCACTGAAGCTTTCTTT. Amino acid sequence: CASAKPLGGAVGTEAFF. V usage is TRBV7-9 and J usage is TRBJ1-1; tentative D call: TRBD1 (6 bases). The length of the CDR3 is 17 residues. Trimming took off 8 bases at V and 4 bases at J, with 26 bases between the two ends. Per germline, CDR1 SEHNR and CDR2 FQNEAQ (reference sequence).

The chain couples TRBV5-6 to TRBJ2-1, with D uncertain. The CDR3 spans 16 residues. The germline V gene encodes CDR1 SGHDT and CDR2 YYEEEE. Trimming pared 2 bases from V and 3 bases from J, leaving 15 bases between. The CDR3 protein is CASSLYGPNHYNEQFF. Here the CDR3 DNA reads TGTGCCAGCAGCTTATATGGTCCCAACCACTACAATGAGCAGTTCTTC.

The chain combines TRBV19 with TRBJ1-5; a possible D gene is TRBD1 (5 bases). This CDR3 is 10 amino acids long. Germline CDR1 and CDR2: LNHDA and SQIVND (reference sequence). Trimming cost V 10 bases and J 14 bases, with 15 bases left between them. In DNA form, the CDR3 reads TGTGCCACCTCGGAGGAGGGGAAGCATTTT. Its protein product is CATSEEGKHF.

This clonotype has at least ten counts. The genes are TRBV20-1 and TRBJ2-7; 7 nucleotides align to TRBD1. The germline V gene encodes CDR1 DFQATT and CDR2 SNEGSKA (reference sequence). The CDR3 runs to 14 residues. With V trimmed by 3 bases and J by 1 base, 6 bases remained unmatched. CDR3 protein: CSASQGVPSYEQYF. The CDR3 region has the DNA TGCAGTGCTAGCCAGGGGGTACCTTCCTACGAGCAGTACTTC.

V is TRBV19 and J is TRBJ2-3; the match to TRBD2 covers 11 bases. V was clipped by 5 bases and J by 7 bases; unmatched bases: 5. Germline CDR1 and CDR2: LNHDA and SQIVND (reference sequence). The CDR3 is 14 amino acids. The CDR3 here is CASSGGLAVHTQYF. The DNA of the CDR3 is TGTGCCAGTAGTGGGGGACTAGCGGTTCATACGCAGTATTTT.

This clonotype came up many times. The chain links TRBV20-1 to TRBJ2-2; perhaps TRBD2 as D (5 bases). Germline V gene lookup returns CDR1 DFQATT and CDR2 SNEGSKA (reference sequence). Trimming pared 0 bases from V and 0 bases from J, leaving 11 bases between. The CDR3 sequence is 16 residues long. The CDR3: CSARDSGLANTGELFF. The CDR3 region has the DNA TGCAGTGCTAGAGATTCCGGACTTGCGAACACCGGGGAGCTGTTTTTT.

This clonotype was counted at least ten times. The rearrangement links TRBV13 to TRBJ1-5, with D possibly TRBD1 on 5 matching bases. The V end was cut by 3 bases, the J end by 3 bases, with 9 bases between. The length of the CDR3 is 14 residues. The germline V gene has CDR1 PRHDT and CDR2 FYEKMQ (reference sequence). CDR3 coding DNA: TGTGCCAGCAGCTTGGGGCTGAACAATCAGCCCCAGCATTTT. Its protein product is CASSLGLNNQPQHF.

This clonotype was picked up many times. The gene calls are TRBV5-1 and TRBJ2-1; the D gene is possibly TRBD2 (5 bases). The CDR3 has 13 residues. Germline V gene sequence: CDR1 SGHRS, CDR2 YFSETQ. The ends were cut back, 1 base at V and 7 bases at J, with 9 bases in the middle. The CDR3 reads CASSLMGRNEQFF. CDR3 nucleotide sequence: TGCGCCAGCAGCTTGATGGGGAGAAATGAGCAGTTCTTC.

This clonotype turned up a few times. CDR3: CASSFQLSTDTQYF. DNA of the CDR3: TGTGCCAGTAGTTTTCAACTTAGCACAGATACGCAGTATTTT. The gene calls are TRBV19 and TRBJ2-3; D is ambiguous. With 5 bases removed from V and 0 bases from J, the gap between germline ends came to 9 bases. This CDR3 comprises 14 residues. The V gene's germline CDR1 is LNHDA and CDR2 SQIVND (reference sequence).

This clonotype was picked up many times. The V gene is TRBV7-6, the J gene TRBJ2-7; 10 nucleotides agree with TRBD1. Germline loops: CDR1 SGHVS, CDR2 FNYEAQ. The V and J ends lost 5 bases and 2 bases, in that order; junction bases with no gene match: 12. This CDR3 comprises 17 residues. The CDR3 loop reads CASSLEPGQGLTYEQYF. The CDR3 DNA sequence: TGTGCCAGCAGCCTCGAACCGGGACAGGGGTTGACCTACGAGCAGTACTTC.